Following are 2 T cell receptor beta chains from one sample sequenced in a study of T cell changes during pregnancy in multiple sclerosis. Here immunoSEQ multiplex PCR was the method, and the copy in TCRdb shows in-frame clones only, minus some. The table includes 70,000 to 75,000 clones, around 94% detected once. This sample comprised peripheral blood, obtained before pregnancy. These receptors originate from a female donor with multiple sclerosis, enrolled in a pregnancy study.

The chain links TRBV5-4 to TRBJ2-7; 7 nucleotides line up with TRBD2. The CDR3 runs 15 residues. Unmatched junction bases numbered 4, after V lost 1 base and J lost 0 bases. Germline V gives CDR1 SGHNT, CDR2 YYREEE (reference sequence). CDR3 sequence: CASSLPSGSSYEQYF. For the CDR3, the DNA is TGTGCCAGCAGCTTGCCTAGCGGTTCCTCCTACGAGCAGTACTTC.

This chain uses TRBV6-4 with TRBJ1-2, with D perhaps matching TRBD1 (5 bases). The CDR3 contains 11 residues. CDR1 is MRHNA and CDR2 is SNTAGT in the germline V gene. The CDR3 sequence is CRQGFNYGYTF. Written as DNA, the CDR3 is TGTCGCCAGGGCTTTAACTATGGCTACACCTTC.